The 20 T cell receptor beta chains reported below all come from one sample, sequenced in a study of blood T cell repertoires in COVID-19. TCRdb keeps only in-frame clones here, not all; method: immunoSEQ multiplex PCR. The sample contains under 70,000 clones, more than 75% of which appear only once. The sample consisted of peripheral blood. These receptors came from a young woman with acute or convalescent COVID-19.

This chain connects TRBV6-5 to TRBJ2-1; 8 nucleotides agree with TRBD2. This CDR3 is 15 amino acids long. The V gene end was trimmed by 6 bases and the J gene end by 4 bases; junction bases not matched to a gene: 8. CDR1 is MNHEY, CDR2 SVGAGI, per germline. The CDR3 loop reads CASRLAGGGYNEQFF. CDR3 nucleotide sequence: TGTGCCAGCAGATTGGCGGGAGGAGGTTACAATGAGCAGTTCTTC.

V is TRBV7-8 and J is TRBJ2-1, with 10 bases that match TRBD2. V dropped 1 base and J dropped 5; count of bases not matched to a gene: 8. The CDR3 has 17 residues. Per germline, CDR1 SGHVS and CDR2 FQNEAQ. DNA for the CDR3: TGTGCCAGCAGCTTAGTGACAGCGGGAGGGTTTGACAATGAGCAGTTCTTC. This encodes CASSLVTAGGFDNEQFF.

This chain joins TRBV19 and TRBJ1-6; D may be TRBD1 (6 bases). Germline loops: CDR1 LNHDA, CDR2 SQIVND (reference sequence). This CDR3 is built from 15 residues. Trimming removed 6 bases at V and 7 bases at J, with 16 bases between. The CDR3 is CASRTGQNRNSPLHF. CDR3 DNA: TGTGCCAGTAGGACAGGCCAAAACAGAAATTCACCCCTCCACTTT.

The chain carries TRBV7-9 and TRBJ1-3; 7 bases map to TRBD1. Looked up from germline, CDR1 is SEHNR and CDR2 is FQNEAQ (reference sequence). The CDR3 runs to 16 residues. V lost 3 bases to trimming and J lost 3 bases; unmatched junction nucleotides: 8. This CDR3 is CASSLLQGEYGNTIYF. The CDR3 DNA sequence: TGTGCCAGCAGCTTGCTCCAGGGGGAATATGGAAACACCATATATTTT. The complete variable domain, with remaining parts taken from reference TRBV7-9 and TRBJ1-3, reads DTGVSQNPRHKITKRGQNVTFRCDPISEHNRLYWYRQTLGQGPEFLTYFQNEAQLEKSRLLSDRFSAERPKGSFSTLEIQRTEQGDSAMYLCASSLLQGEYGNTIYFGEGSWLTVV.

This clone has just one count. This rearrangement joins TRBV30 to TRBJ1-5; 7 bases are shared with TRBD1. The germline V gene encodes CDR1 GTSNPN and CDR2 SVGIG (reference sequence). Losses at the gene ends were 8 bases for V and 6 bases for J; bases not matched to a gene: 7. This CDR3 is 12 amino acids long. The CDR3 spells CAADRAGQPQHF. DNA for the CDR3: TGTGCCGCCGACAGGGCTGGTCAGCCCCAGCATTTT. Drawing the rest from reference TRBV30 and TRBJ1-5, the complete variable domain is SQTIHQWPATLVQPVGSPLSLECTVEGTSNPNLYWYRQAAGRGLQLLFYSVGIGQISSEVPQNLSASRPQDRQFILSSKKLLLSDSGFYLCAADRAGQPQHFGDGTRLSIL.

The V gene is TRBV13, the J gene TRBJ2-2; D gene uncertain. This CDR3 is 14 amino acids long. Germline CDR1 reads PRHDT; CDR2 reads FYEKMQ (reference sequence). The ends were cut back, 5 bases at V and 1 base at J, with 8 bases in the middle. The CDR3 nucleotides read TGTGCCAGCAGCCCTGTCCTGAACACCGGGGAGCTGTTTTTT. This translates into CASSPVLNTGELFF.

The CDR3 DNA is TGCGCCAGCAGCCAAGTCCAGGGATACGAGCAGTACTTC. Protein: CASSQVQGYEQYF. The rearrangement links TRBV4-3 to TRBJ2-7, with a possible D match to TRBD1 (5 bases). CDR3 length: 13 amino acids. Germline loops: CDR1 LGHNA, CDR2 YSLEER. V was cut by 1 base and J by 4 bases, with 8 bases left in between.

The V gene is TRBV29-1, the J gene TRBJ2-1, with 12 nucleotides matching TRBD2. The V segment lost 1 base and the J segment 0 bases; nucleotides outside the gene matches: 4. Looked up from germline, CDR1 is SQVTM and CDR2 is ANQGSEA. The CDR3 is 17 residues long. CDR3 bases: TGCAGCGTTGAAGGACTAGCGGGGGTTAGCTCCTACAATGAGCAGTTCTTC. It yields the protein CSVEGLAGVSSYNEQFF.

The chain is built from TRBV15 and TRBJ2-3; 7 bases fit TRBD2. This CDR3 is built from 19 residues. V gave up 4 bases and J gave up 1 base; unmatched junction bases: 17. Per germline, CDR1 LNHNV and CDR2 YYDKDF (reference sequence). The CDR3 DNA reads TGTGCCACCAGCACGGAAGGGCTTGGGAGGGGAGGCGGCACAGATACGCAGTATTTT. Translating it yields CATSTEGLGRGGGTDTQYF. Full variable domain (missing parts from reference TRBV15 and TRBJ2-3): DAMVIQNPRYQVTQFGKPVTLSCSQTLNHNVMYWYQQKSSQAPKLLFHYYDKDFNNEADTPDNFQSRRPNTSFCFLDIRSPGLGDTAMYLCATSTEGLGRGGGTDTQYFGPGTRLTVL.

The V call is TRBV18, the J call TRBJ2-5, with D possibly matching TRBD1 (6 bases). This CDR3 is 13 amino acids long. CDR1 is KGHSH and CDR2 is LQKENI in the germline V gene. The ends were cut back, 4 bases at V and 4 bases at J, with 10 bases in the middle. CDR3 nucleotides: TGTGCCAGCTCACAGCCAGGGGTAGAGACCCAGTACTTC. Protein sequence: CASSQPGVETQYF.

This clone was recorded a few times. The J gene is TRBJ2-1, the V gene TRBV9; tentative D call: TRBD2 (7 bases). Germline values: CDR1 SGDLS, CDR2 YYNGEE. The CDR3 spans 14 residues. V was pared by 3 bases and J by 5 bases, with 12 bases between. The CDR3 bases are TGTGCCAGCAGCGAGGGGGGGCTGGACAATGAGCAGTTCTTC. Residues: CASSEGGLDNEQFF.

This clone was seen just once. This chain connects TRBV19 to TRBJ2-3, with 8 nucleotides matching TRBD2. With V trimmed by 3 bases and J by 3 bases, 8 bases remained unmatched. This CDR3 has 16 amino acids. The V gene's germline CDR1 is LNHDA and CDR2 SQIVND (reference sequence). The DNA of the CDR3 is TGTGCCAGTAGTATTAACGGGGGGGCCGGGACAGATACGCAGTATTTT. Its protein product is CASSINGGAGTDTQYF.

This clone was detected once. This sequence joins TRBV21-1 and TRBJ2-7; the tabulated D call, TRBD1, remains unverified against the DNA. TRBV21-1 is recorded as a pseudogene. The CDR3 sequence is 17 residues long. The CDR3 region has the DNA TGTGCCAGCAGCAAACCCGTCAGGGGGGCATCCTCCTACGAGCAGTACTTC. Translated, it gives CASSKPVRGASSYEQYF.

This rearrangement joins TRBV10-3 to TRBJ1-6; D unresolved. This CDR3 region has 14 residues. Trimming cost V 6 bases and J 13 bases, with 19 bases left between them. Germline V gene sequence: CDR1 ENHRY, CDR2 SYGVKD. The CDR3 DNA reads as TGTGCCATCAGCGCTAAGTGGACCGGGGATCCCCTCCACTTT. It codes for CAISAKWTGDPLHF.

The V call is TRBV19, the J call TRBJ1-1; TRBD1 matches at 8 bases. Trimming at V came to 6 bases and at J to 4 bases, leaving 10 bases not matched to a gene. CDR3 length: 15 amino acids. Germline V gives CDR1 LNHDA, CDR2 SQIVND (reference sequence). CDR3 in amino acids: CASRKSGGAVTEAFF. CDR3 DNA: TGTGCCAGTAGGAAGTCAGGGGGCGCCGTCACTGAAGCTTTCTTT.

The chain combines TRBV23-1 with TRBJ2-1; maybe TRBD2 (5 bases). TRBV23-1 is noted as an ORF with a role that remains uncertain. Trimming left V 3 bases short and J 0 bases short, with 12 bases between. The CDR3 totals 16 residues. CDR3 DNA: TGCGCCAGCAGTCATATTCACCGGGACTCCTACAATGAGCAGTTCTTC. Translation gives CASSHIHRDSYNEQFF.

The chain couples TRBV6-5 to TRBJ1-4; D gene ambiguous. The CDR3 is 15 amino acids. Between the trimmed V and J ends, which lost 0 bases and 0 bases, there was a span of 5 bases. Per the germline V gene, CDR1 is MNHEY and CDR2 is SVGAGI. The DNA for the CDR3 is TGTGCCAGCAGTTACTCACCAGCAACTAATGAAAAACTGTTTTTT. Protein product: CASSYSPATNEKLFF.

The chain is built from TRBV2 and TRBJ1-5; 10 bases are shared with TRBD1. Trimming removed 8 bases from V and 1 base from J; junction bases left unmatched: 8. The CDR3 contains 16 residues. CDR1 and CDR2 from the germline V gene are SNHLY and FYNNEI. The CDR3 here is CASAKTGGASNQPQHF. DNA of the CDR3: TGTGCCAGCGCTAAGACAGGGGGCGCGAGCAATCAGCCCCAGCATTTT.

V and J are TRBV7-2 and TRBJ2-6, with D perhaps matching TRBD2 (5 bases). V lost 5 bases to trimming and J lost 1 base, with 6 bases between them. The CDR3 runs to 14 residues. Germline CDR1 reads SGHTA; CDR2 reads FQGNSA. This chain's CDR3 is CASSRRSGANVLTF. The CDR3 nucleotides read TGTGCCAGCAGCCGGAGGTCTGGGGCCAACGTCCTGACTTTC.

The CDR3 DNA sequence: TGTGCCAGCAGCCGAGGACAGGGGAGCGGGGAGCTGTTTTTT. This encodes CASSRGQGSGELFF. The chain links TRBV3-1 (or the pseudogene TRBV3-2) to TRBJ2-2; 9 bases line up with TRBD1. CDR3 size: 14 residues. V shed 4 bases and J 7 bases; nucleotides not matched to a gene: 4. CDR1 is LGHDT, CDR2 YNNKEL, per germline (reference sequence).